Presented here are 15 T cell receptor beta chains from one specimen sequenced in a study of blood T cell repertoires in COVID-19. The method was immunoSEQ multiplex PCR; TCRdb's version includes in-frame clones alone and lacks a portion of them. The sample has fewer than 350,000 clones, around nine tenths seen once. The specimen was peripheral blood. These receptors all stem from a woman younger than 45 with COVID-19, enrolled during active disease.

The rearrangement links TRBV28 to TRBJ2-2; 7 positions agree with TRBD1. Germline assignment: CDR1 MDHEN and CDR2 SYDVKM. The CDR3 runs to 14 residues. Germline trimming cut 4 bases from V and 8 bases from J; bases unmatched to any gene: 7. The CDR3 bases are TGTGCCAGCAGTTCGGGACAGACTGTTGGGGAGCTGTTTTTT. It yields the protein CASSSGQTVGELFF.

The V gene is TRBV3-1 (or the pseudogene TRBV3-2), the J gene TRBJ2-7, with TRBD1 as a possible D gene (5 bases). Germline lookup yields CDR1 LGHDT and CDR2 YNNKEL (reference sequence). Trimming stripped 0 bases from V and 3 bases from J, with 18 bases between. The length of the CDR3 is 17 residues. Written as DNA, the CDR3 is TGTGCCAGCAGCCAAGAGCTGGCGGTTAGGGGAAGCTACGAGCAGTACTTC. Encoded protein: CASSQELAVRGSYEQYF.

V usage is TRBV7-3 and J usage is TRBJ2-7; 7 bases fit TRBD2. Per the germline V gene, CDR1 is SGHTA and CDR2 is FQGTGA. This CDR3 has 15 amino acids. V was pared by 1 base and J by 2 bases, with 5 bases of the junction left unmatched. This CDR3 is CASSLNGGSPYEQYF. The DNA for the CDR3 is TGTGCCAGCAGCTTAAACGGCGGGAGCCCCTACGAGCAGTACTTC.

V is TRBV30 and J is TRBJ1-5, with 9 bases that match TRBD1. Germline CDR1 GTSNPN, CDR2 SVGIG (reference sequence). This CDR3 contains 19 residues. V trimming: 2 bases; J trimming: 4 bases; junction bases outside the gene matches: 18. CDR3 nucleotides: TGTGCCTGGAGTCCACGCCCAGGGACAGGGAGAGGTGTGAATCAGCCCCAGCATTTT. It translates to CAWSPRPGTGRGVNQPQHF. The full variable domain, rest sourced from reference TRBV30 and TRBJ1-5, is SQTIHQWPATLVQPVGSPLSLECTVEGTSNPNLYWYRQAAGRGLQLLFYSVGIGQISSEVPQNLSASRPQDRQFILSSKKLLLSDSGFYLCAWSPRPGTGRGVNQPQHFGDGTRLSIL.

This chain uses TRBV19 with TRBJ2-6; D is ambiguous. CDR1 and CDR2 from the germline V gene are LNHDA and SQIVND (reference sequence). The V gene lost 6 bases and the J gene lost 2 bases, with 8 bases spanning the gap. The CDR3 is 14 residues long. Written as DNA, the CDR3 is TGTGCCAGTAGGCCAGGTGCTGGGGCCAACGTCCTGACTTTC. Translating gives CASRPGAGANVLTF.

The chain carries TRBV9 and TRBJ1-4; D is unclear. Germline CDR1 reads SGDLS; CDR2 reads YYNGEE. Trimming left V 0 bases short and J 0 bases short, with 6 bases between. The CDR3 sequence is 15 residues long. CDR3 amino acids: CASSVGLATNEKLFF. CDR3 DNA: TGTGCCAGCAGCGTAGGACTCGCAACTAATGAAAAACTGTTTTTT.

J is TRBJ1-1 and V is TRBV4-1; TRBD1 agrees at 7 bases. The CDR3 is 14 residues long. The trim removed 4 bases at V and 1 base at J, leaving 3 bases unmatched. Germline assignment: CDR1 MGHRA and CDR2 YSYEKL. The CDR3 sequence: CASSPGQSNTEAFF. DNA for the CDR3: TGCGCCAGCAGCCCGGGACAGTCGAACACTGAAGCTTTCTTT.

The CDR3 spells CASSSLKYEQYF. The CDR3 nucleotides read TGTGCCAGCAGCTCTCTAAAATACGAGCAGTACTTC. The chain is built from TRBV7-9 and TRBJ2-7; D is undetermined. Germline V CDR1 and CDR2: SEHNR, FQNEAQ (reference sequence). This CDR3 has 12 amino acids. Trimming cost V 4 bases and J 4 bases, with 8 bases left between them. The full variable domain, completed using reference TRBV7-9 and TRBJ2-7, is DTGVSQNPRHKITKRGQNVTFRCDPISEHNRLYWYRQTLGQGPEFLTYFQNEAQLEKSRLLSDRFSAERPKGSFSTLEIQRTEQGDSAMYLCASSSLKYEQYFGPGTRLTVT.

The gene calls are TRBV6-6 and TRBJ2-5, with 7 bases that match TRBD2. J lost 2 bases, V lost 6 bases, and 6 bases had no gene match. The V gene's germline CDR1 is MNHNY and CDR2 SVGAGI (reference sequence). The CDR3 sequence is 14 residues long. CDR3 sequence (DNA): TGTGCCAGCAGGAGAGCGGGAATTCAAGAGACCCAGTACTTC. This translates into CASRRAGIQETQYF.

V is TRBV11-2 and J is TRBJ2-1, with 8 bases matching TRBD2. V gave up 3 bases and J gave up 5 bases; unmatched junction bases: 3. Looked up from germline, CDR1 is SGHAT and CDR2 is FQNNGV. The CDR3 totals 14 residues. The CDR3 DNA follows: TGTGCCAGCAGCTTTTTACTAGCGGACAATGAGCAGTTCTTC. Translated, it gives CASSFLLADNEQFF.

This clone was counted once. J is TRBJ1-6 and V is TRBV5-6; 12 nucleotides align to TRBD1. J gave up 5 bases and V 4 bases, and 7 bases lay outside the gene matches. The CDR3 spans 17 residues. Per germline, CDR1 SGHDT and CDR2 YYEEEE. The CDR3 DNA reads as TGTGCCAGCAGCGCCGGGACAGGGGGCGCGGATAATTCACCCCTCCACTTT. This encodes CASSAGTGGADNSPLHF.

The chain recombines TRBV18 with TRBJ1-1, with D tentatively TRBD1 (6 bases). V gave up 1 base and J gave up 2 bases, with 14 bases separating them. This CDR3 contains 16 residues. Germline CDR1 and CDR2: KGHSH and LQKENI. CDR3 region: CASSPQQGPSNTEAFF. The CDR3 DNA follows: TGTGCCAGCTCACCACAACAGGGACCCTCTAACACTGAAGCTTTCTTT.

J is TRBJ1-1 and V is TRBV2; possibly TRBD1 for D (6 bases). With 11 bases removed from V and 1 base from J, the gap between germline ends came to 11 bases. This CDR3 is built from 12 residues. Germline lookup yields CDR1 SNHLY and CDR2 FYNNEI. CDR3 protein: CAGGGQNTEAFF. The CDR3 nucleotides are TGTGCCGGGGGGGGACAGAACACTGAAGCTTTCTTT.

The rearrangement uses TRBV19 and TRBJ1-5; the D gene is possibly TRBD1 (6 bases). The CDR3 spans 14 residues. From germline, CDR1 is LNHDA and CDR2 SQIVND (reference sequence). The V end was cut by 0 bases, the J end by 11 bases, with 14 bases between. CDR3 DNA sequence: TGTGCCAGTAGTATAGACGGGGGGCGCATGTCCCAGCATTTT. It is translated as CASSIDGGRMSQHF.

The chain combines TRBV13 with TRBJ2-1; 9 bases line up with TRBD2. Trimming took 5 bases from V and 5 from J; bases not matched to a gene: 7. Germline CDR1 and CDR2: PRHDT and FYEKMQ (reference sequence). The CDR3 covers 15 residues. The CDR3 loop is CASSIGLARHNEQFF. In DNA form, the CDR3 reads TGTGCCAGCAGCATCGGACTAGCGAGGCACAATGAGCAGTTCTTC.